Below are 2 T cell receptor beta chains sequenced from a single sample in a study of monozygotic twins with inflammatory bowel disease (dated by TCRdb to 2018 to 2020). Library preparation was by 5' RACE. Sequencing used an Illumina HiSeq 2500. TCRdb reprocessed the reads, and each CDR3 protein sequence is entered once, without DNA. The record for this sample contains 200,000 to 250,000 distinct CDR3 sequences. Of the sample, roughly 8% falls within the top ten clones. Sequenced material: blood. These receptors were obtained from a human donor with ulcerative colitis or Crohn's disease, or a healthy co-twin of an affected twin (not recorded which).

The chain joins TRBV3-1 to TRBJ1-2. This CDR3 comprises 16 residues. Germline lookup yields CDR1 LGHDT and CDR2 YNNKEL (reference sequence). Here the CDR3 reads CASSQEGVPKGYGYTF.

The CDR3: CSARDPSNTGELFF. The chain is built from TRBV20-1 and TRBJ2-2. CDR1 and CDR2 from the germline V gene are DFQATT and SNEGSKA (reference sequence). This CDR3 is 14 amino acids long.